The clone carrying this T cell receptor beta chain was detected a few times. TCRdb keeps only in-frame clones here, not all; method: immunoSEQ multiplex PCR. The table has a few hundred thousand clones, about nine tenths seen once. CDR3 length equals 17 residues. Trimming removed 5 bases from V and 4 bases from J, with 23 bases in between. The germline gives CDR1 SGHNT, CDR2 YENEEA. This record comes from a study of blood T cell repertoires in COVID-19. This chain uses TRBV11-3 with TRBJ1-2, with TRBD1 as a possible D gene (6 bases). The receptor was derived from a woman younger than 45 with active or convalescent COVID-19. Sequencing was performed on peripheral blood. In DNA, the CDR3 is TGTGCCAGCAGCCCCCGACAACAGGGTTCGCTATCCTATGGCTACACCTTC. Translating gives CASSPRQQGSLSYGYTF.